This T cell receptor (beta chain) was documented in a study of siplizumab effects on memory and regulatory T cells. The study's findings and limits: Alloreactive sequences tracing back to unstimulated CD4+ memory cells were significantly reduced by siplizumab. The apparent diversity of naive T cells exceeded that of memory cells, and naive T cells seemed to make a major contribution to the alloresponse.

Assays covered 100,000 or so TCR templates per sample. TCRdb keeps only in-frame clones here, not all; method: immunoSEQ multiplex PCR. The sample records 55,000 to 70,000 clones, approximately 93% being singletons. The CDR3 has 13 residues. With V trimmed by 1 base and J by 5 bases, 0 bases remained unmatched. Per germline, CDR1 SEHNR and CDR2 FQNEAQ (reference sequence). Comments on this clone: What it binds is unknown.

The chain recombines TRBV7-9 with TRBJ2-7, with 9 positions matching TRBD1. The sequencing input was CD8+ T cells sorted from blood. The clonotype was recovered from a human donor in good health. The CDR3 here is CASSLGTGDEQYF. The CDR3 nucleotides read TGTGCCAGCAGCTTAGGGACAGGGGACGAGCAGTACTTC.